The T cell receptor beta chain under discussion was sequenced for a study of T cells in Graves' hyperthyroidism and ophthalmopathy. Study overall: Peripheral blood was drawn at first diagnosis, prior to all treatment.

Germline CDR1 reads GTSNPN; CDR2 reads SVGIG (reference sequence). V gave up 2 bases and J gave up 3 bases, with 8 bases separating them. CDR3 length equals 13 residues. This clonotype was counted at least ten times. RNA transcripts were the template for amplifying TCR beta CDR3 regions. First-round RT-PCR with HTBI primers amplified the TCR CDR3 region. TCRdb itself ran the multiplex PCR reads through MiXCR, one entry per CDR3 protein. The data hold more than 450,000 distinct CDR3 sequences, with about 14% observed a single time. PBMCs were sourced from roughly 9.7 ml fresh peripheral blood. V usage is TRBV30 and J usage is TRBJ2-1, with D possibly TRBD1 on 5 matching bases. Sample: blood. The clonotype originates from a woman in her 40s with Graves' hyperthyroidism. CDR3 coding DNA: TGTGCCTGGAGTAGGGGAAACTACAATGAGCAGTTCTTC. Its protein product is CAWSRGNYNEQFF.